The 4 T cell receptor beta chains reported below all come from one sample, sequenced in a study of blood T cells in healthy people across ages. For the second PCR, which ran for about 6 to 11 cycles, a sample-barcoded 5' primer and a J-beta primer mix were used. TCRdb itself ran the 5' RACE reads through MiXCR, one entry per CDR3 protein. The table records approximately 1,100,000 distinct CDR3 sequences, more than 40% of them present only once. Sequencing was done on a sample of blood. These receptors originate from a woman aged 60-75 years in good health.

This clonotype was counted a few times. This chain links TRBV13 with TRBJ2-5; perhaps D is TRBD1 or TRBD2 (5 bases each). Germline V CDR1 and CDR2: PRHDT, FYEKMQ (reference sequence). Trimming pared 4 bases from V and 11 bases from J, leaving 23 bases between. The CDR3 contains 15 residues. The CDR3 DNA is TGTGCCAGCAGCTCGCCGGGACCGGACGTCAAGGAGCAGTACTTC. Its protein product is CASSSPGPDVKEQYF.

This clonotype was detected a few times. The rearrangement uses TRBV2 and TRBJ2-3; the D gene is possibly TRBD2 (6 bases). CDR1 is SNHLY and CDR2 is FYNNEI in the germline V gene. Trimming shortened V by 6 bases and J by 3 bases, and 13 bases separated the two germline ends. This CDR3 region has 14 residues. CDR3 sequence reads: CASRGGIKTDTQYF. The CDR3 coding sequence is TGTGCCAGCAGGGGCGGGATCAAAACAGATACGCAGTATTTT.

The J gene is TRBJ2-1, the V gene TRBV29-1; D is perhaps TRBD1 (7 bases). The assigned J gene may be wrong: the sequence end matches TRBJ2-7 better. The CDR3 loop spans 14 amino acids. CDR1 is SQVTM, CDR2 ANQGSEA, per germline. The CDR3 spells CSVEHGGGYNEQYF. In nucleotides, the CDR3 is TGCAGCGTTGAACACGGAGGGGGCTACAATGAGCAGTACTTC.

This sequence joins TRBV28 and TRBJ2-5; 8 bases agree with TRBD1. Germline-derived CDR1 and CDR2 are MDHEN and SYDVKM. After removal of 7 bases from V and 1 base from J, the junction contained 17 bases not matched to a gene. The CDR3 is 18 residues long. Here the CDR3 DNA reads TGTGCCAGCAAACGAAGACCCAAGACAGGGGCCCTCCAAGAGACCCAGTACTTC. This sequence encodes CASKRRPKTGALQETQYF.